This passage covers 9 T cell receptor beta chains from one sample sequenced in a study of shared clonotypes between healthy human individuals. Measured with immunoSEQ multiplex PCR; TCRdb has only the in-frame clones, and not every one. The table shows 2 million to 2.5 million clones, with roughly 93% occurring only once. Sample: naive CD4+ T cells from PBMCs. Documented subset: CD45RA+ positively selected. The receptor set was obtained from a young man in good health. Some clones in this sample may be carry-over from other donors' samples.

This chain links TRBV4-3 with TRBJ1-4, with 10 nucleotides matching TRBD1. The CDR3 is 15 amino acids. Germline CDR1 and CDR2: LGHNA and YSLEER. The trim removed 0 bases at V and 6 bases at J, leaving 1 base unmatched. In DNA, the CDR3 is TGCGCCAGCAGCCAAGAGGGACAGGGGTATGAAAAACTGTTTTTT. Protein sequence: CASSQEGQGYEKLFF.

The chain carries TRBV7-6 and TRBJ1-3, with 9 bases lining up with TRBD1. V lost 3 bases and J lost 1; bases outside the gene matches: 4. Germline assignment: CDR1 SGHVS and CDR2 FNYEAQ. The CDR3 loop spans 16 amino acids. For the CDR3, the DNA is TGTGCCAGCAGCTTGAGACAGGGGGGGTCTGGAAACACCATATATTTT. Translation gives CASSLRQGGSGNTIYF. The complete variable domain, with remaining parts taken from reference TRBV7-6 and TRBJ1-3, reads GAGVSQSPRYKVTKRGQDVALRCDPISGHVSLYWYRQALGQGPEFLTYFNYEAQQDKSGLPNDRFSAERPEGSISTLTIQRTEQRDSAMYRCASSLRQGGSGNTIYFGEGSWLTVV.

This chain joins TRBV19 and TRBJ2-3; a possible D gene is TRBD2 (7 bases). The germline V gene has CDR1 LNHDA and CDR2 SQIVND (reference sequence). The CDR3 spans 14 residues. Trimming removed 4 bases from V and 4 bases from J, with 12 bases in between. Here the CDR3 DNA reads TGTGCCAGTAGTACCCAAGGGGGGGCAGATACGCAGTATTTT. Translation: CASSTQGGADTQYF.

The chain links TRBV7-2 to TRBJ2-2; no clear D gene. The CDR3 is 15 residues long. Trimming removed 2 bases from V and 3 bases from J, with 10 bases in between. The germline V gene has CDR1 SGHTA and CDR2 FQGNSA. CDR3 amino acids: CASSLFQADTGELFF. In DNA form, the CDR3 reads TGTGCCAGCAGCTTATTCCAGGCCGACACCGGGGAGCTGTTTTTT.

The rearrangement links TRBV2 to TRBJ1-2; no clear D. The V gene lost 5 bases and the J gene lost 4 bases, with 20 bases spanning the gap. The CDR3 extends over 16 amino acids. Germline V lookup: CDR1 SNHLY, CDR2 FYNNEI. CDR3 nucleotides: TGTGCCAGCAGTCCCTCCGACACTCTTCGTCCCTATGGCTACACCTTC. It encodes CASSPSDTLRPYGYTF. Looking up the rest from reference TRBV2 and TRBJ1-2 gives the full variable domain: EPEVTQTPSHQVTQMGQEVILRCVPISNHLYFYWYRQILGQKVEFLVSFYNNEISEKSEIFDDQFSVERPDGSNFTLKIRSTKLEDSAMYFCASSPSDTLRPYGYTFGSGTRLTVV.

The CDR3 coding sequence is TGTGCCACGGTCCGGGACAGGGGTGATCAGCCCCAGCATTTT. Translating gives CATVRDRGDQPQHF. V is TRBV2 and J is TRBJ1-5, with TRBD1 matching over 10 bases. Germline CDR1 is SNHLY and CDR2 is FYNNEI. The CDR3 sequence is 14 residues long. V dropped 10 bases and J dropped 5; count of bases not matched to a gene: 8.

The count of this clone is one. Written as DNA, the CDR3 is TGTGCCAGCAGTTACTCGGTACCAGGGGAAGGCCAGCCCCAGCATTTT. Its protein is CASSYSVPGEGQPQHF. The rearrangement joins TRBV6-5 to TRBJ1-5, with D possibly matching TRBD1 (6 bases). V lost 0 bases to trimming and J lost 7 bases, with 16 bases between them. The CDR3 is 16 residues long. The germline V gene encodes CDR1 MNHEY and CDR2 SVGAGI.

This chain connects TRBV18 to TRBJ1-1; 11 bases align to TRBD1. The length of the CDR3 is 14 residues. Germline V lookup: CDR1 KGHSH, CDR2 LQKENI. J was trimmed by 5 bases and V by 6 bases; bases with no gene match: 5. CDR3 sequence reads: CASSAGTGGTEAFF. The CDR3 DNA follows: TGTGCCAGCTCCGCCGGGACAGGGGGGACTGAAGCTTTCTTT.

This chain links TRBV28 with TRBJ1-2; D uncertain. The germline gives CDR1 MDHEN, CDR2 SYDVKM. Trimming pared 2 bases from V and 4 bases from J, leaving 8 bases between. This CDR3 spans 13 amino acids. CDR3: CASSLPVRYGYTF. CDR3 in DNA: TGTGCCAGCAGTTTACCTGTGCGCTATGGCTACACCTTC.